This is a list of T cell receptor beta chains from one sample in a study of early T cells in non-severe SARS-CoV-2 infection. TCRdb processed the 5' RACE reads anew with MiXCR; each CDR3 protein has one entry. The table includes under 140,000 distinct CDR3 sequences, around 13% detected once. Material: whole blood, obtained at baseline. These receptors originate from an adult who was a healthcare worker with PCR-confirmed SARS-CoV-2 infection or an uninfected control (not recorded which). The CDR3 runs from the conserved cysteine through the conserved F or W. A D gene is named only where the DNA matches it firmly. A clone size is listed for some rows: how often the clone was seen (once, few, many), or a class if it is expanded.

v_gene	d_gene	j_gene	abundance	CDR3nt	CDR3aa
TRBV3-1	TRBD1	TRBJ1-1	few	TGTGCCAGCAGCCAGAACAGGGGGTCAGCTTTCTTT	CASSQNRGSAFF
TRBV18	.	TRBJ2-2	.	TGTGCCAGTTCACGCGGGGCCGTAACCGGGGAGCTGTTTTTT	CASSRGAVTGELFF
TRBV20-1	TRBD1	TRBJ1-6	many	TGCAGTGTCCGGACAGGGAGTTTTGGGTCACCCCTCCACTTT	CSVRTGSFGSPLHF
TRBV29-1	TRBD1	TRBJ2-1	.	TGCAGCGTTGAAAAGGCAGGGGGCCAAAGACCAACGGGTGAGCAGTTCTTC	CSVEKAGGQRPTGEQFF
TRBV24-1	TRBD1	TRBJ2-1	few	TGTGCCACGGGACAGGGCTCCTACAATGAGCAGTTCTTC	CATGQGSYNEQFF
TRBV20-1	TRBD2	TRBJ2-3	.	TGCAGTGCTAGAGATTCGCGCGGGAGTGATACGCAGTATTTT	CSARDSRGSDTQYF
TRBV28	.	TRBJ2-7	.	TGTGCCAGCAGAACCACGTTCGAGCAGTACTTC	CASRTTFEQYF
TRBV18	.	TRBJ2-1	.	TGTGCCAGCTCACCACCTTCGGGACGGTACTCCTACAATGAGCAGTTCTTC	CASSPPSGRYSYNEQFF
TRBV7-9	.	TRBJ2-7	many	TGTGCCAGCAGCTTATCAGGGGTTACATCCTACGAGCAGTACTTC	CASSLSGVTSYEQYF
TRBV7-6	.	TRBJ2-4	few	TGTGCCAGCAGCCCCGGGACCATTTTAAACATTCAGTACTTC	CASSPGTILNIQYF
TRBV5-5	.	TRBJ1-6	.	TGTGCCAGCAGCATCGGGACTTTGAATAATTCACCCCTCCACTTT	CASSIGTLNNSPLHF
TRBV7-7	TRBD2	TRBJ2-5	.	TGTGCCAGCAGCTTAGTAGCGGGGGCCCCCGAGACCCAGTACTTC	CASSLVAGAPETQYF
TRBV6-5	.	TRBJ1-1	.	TGTGCCAGCAGTTACTCGATAGGGCCCCTGGGTACTGAAGCTTTCTTT	CASSYSIGPLGTEAFF
TRBV20-1	TRBD1	TRBJ2-5	.	TGCAGTGCTAGAAAGGGGACAGGGGGCGAGACCCAGTACTTC	CSARKGTGGETQYF
TRBV29-1	TRBD1	TRBJ2-1	many	TGCAGCGTGGAACAGGGGGCAAATGAGCAGTTCTTC	CSVEQGANEQFF
TRBV2	TRBD1	TRBJ1-2	few	TGTGCCAGCAGAAGACAGGGGACCTTCTATGGCTACACCTTC	CASRRQGTFYGYTF
TRBV5-1	.	TRBJ2-1	many	TGCGCCAGCAGCCTGGGGACGGCGTCGAATGAGCAGTTCTTC	CASSLGTASNEQFF
TRBV3-1	TRBD1	TRBJ1-4	.	TGTGCCAGCAGCCAAGGGGGACAGGGCCGAGGAGAGGAAAAACTGTTTTTT	CASSQGGQGRGEEKLFF
TRBV20-1	.	TRBJ2-7	.	TGCAGTGGTTTATGGAACCACTACGAGCAGTACTTC	CSGLWNHYEQYF
TRBV2	.	TRBJ2-2	many	TGTGCCAGCAGTGCGGGGTGGTCGATCACCGGGGAGCTGTTTTTT	CASSAGWSITGELFF
TRBV3-1	TRBD1	TRBJ2-7	many	TGTGCCAGCAGCCAAGGACAGGGCTCCTACGAGCAGTACTTC	CASSQGQGSYEQYF
TRBV29-1	.	TRBJ1-2	few	TGCAGCGCCGGCGGGTGGGACTATGGCTACACCTTC	CSAGGWDYGYTF
TRBV6-6	TRBD2	TRBJ2-7	many	TGTGCCAGCAGTTACTCGACCGGGACTAGCTCCTACGAGCAGTACTTC	CASSYSTGTSSYEQYF
TRBV7-9	.	TRBJ1-4	.	TGTGCCAGCAGCTTCGGGACTTCTAATGAAAAACTGTTTTTT	CASSFGTSNEKLFF
TRBV20-1	TRBD1	TRBJ2-7	many	TGCAGTGCACTTGGACAGGGCTACGAGCAGTACTTC	CSALGQGYEQYF
TRBV29-1	.	TRBJ2-2	once	TGCAGCGTTGCGTGGGCCGACACCGGGGAGCTGTTTTTT	CSVAWADTGELFF
TRBV11-2	.	TRBJ2-5	.	TGTGCCAGCAGCTTAGGAACAGGTTCCCAAGAGACCCAGTACTTC	CASSLGTGSQETQYF
TRBV29-1	.	TRBJ2-1	.	TGCAGCGTTGAGGGTTCCTACAATGAGCAGTTCTTC	CSVEGSYNEQFF
TRBV7-9	.	TRBJ1-1	few	TGTGCCAGCAGCCCCCGCCGGGACACTGAAGCTTTCTTT	CASSPRRDTEAFF
TRBV29-1	TRBD1	TRBJ2-2	many	TGCAGCGTTTCTGACAGGGGGCAACTGTTTTTT	CSVSDRGQLFF
TRBV5-1	TRBD1	TRBJ2-1	.	TGCGCCAGCAGCTCCCGGGACAGGCGCGGAAATGAGCAGTTCTTC	CASSSRDRRGNEQFF
TRBV28	TRBD1	TRBJ2-7	.	TGTGCCAGCAGTTTACAAGGGACAGGGGGCTACGAGCAGTACTTC	CASSLQGTGGYEQYF
TRBV15	.	TRBJ2-5	few	TGTGCCACCACCTCAGGAGGGACATTTCAAGAGACCCAGTACTTC	CATTSGGTFQETQYF
TRBV6-5	TRBD1	TRBJ2-1	few	TGTGCCAGCAGTTTCCGCCGGGACAGCAATGAGCAGTTCTTC	CASSFRRDSNEQFF
TRBV3-1	TRBD2	TRBJ2-5	many	TGTGCCAGCAGCCAAACTAGCGCGGAGACCCAGTACTTC	CASSQTSAETQYF
TRBV12-3/TRBV12-4	TRBD2	TRBJ2-3	.	TGTGCCAGCAGTTCCGGGACTAGCGGGAGAGGTAGGGGCACAGATACGCAGTATTTT	CASSSGTSGRGRGTDTQYF
TRBV12-3/TRBV12-4	.	TRBJ1-2	few	TGTGCCAGCAGTTTTAGAGCTATAAACTATGGCTACACCTTC	CASSFRAINYGYTF
TRBV7-9	.	TRBJ2-1	.	TGTGCCAGCAGCTTAGTGCCCCAGGGTAGGGACAATGAGCAGTTCTTC	CASSLVPQGRDNEQFF